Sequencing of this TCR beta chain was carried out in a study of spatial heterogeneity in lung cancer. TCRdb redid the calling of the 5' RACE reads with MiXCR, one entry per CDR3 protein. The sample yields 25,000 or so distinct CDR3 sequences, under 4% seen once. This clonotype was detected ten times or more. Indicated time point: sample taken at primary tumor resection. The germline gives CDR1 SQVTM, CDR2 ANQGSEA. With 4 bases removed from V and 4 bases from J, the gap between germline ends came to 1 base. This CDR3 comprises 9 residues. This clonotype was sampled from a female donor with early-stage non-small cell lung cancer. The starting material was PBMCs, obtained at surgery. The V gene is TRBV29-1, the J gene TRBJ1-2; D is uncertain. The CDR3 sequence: CSVGYGYTF. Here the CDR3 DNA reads TGCAGCGTTGGCTATGGCTACACCTTC.